This TCR beta chain was captured by sequencing in a study of blood T cell repertoires in COVID-19. Study-wide context: COVID-19 samples collected from the United States, Italy and Spain covered acute and convalescent phases. PBMCs, B-cell-depleted T cells, or T cells were the source of the cDNA or gDNA that made up the material.

This clone appeared once. Looked up from germline, CDR1 is MDHEN and CDR2 is SYDVKM. V shed 8 bases and J 5 bases; nucleotides not matched to a gene: 5. The CDR3 spans 12 residues. Original processing notes: Scientists estimated how many nucleated cells there were by amplifying reference gene primers. Method: immunoSEQ multiplex PCR; TCRdb's copy keeps in-frame clones and lacks some. Clone size and V and J calls were adopted from that table, with D and trimming inferred from the DNA. The profile shows 14,000 or so clones, under 90% of them singletons. The sample taken for sequencing was peripheral blood. V usage is TRBV28 and J usage is TRBJ1-2, with 7 bases aligning to TRBD1. The source is a woman in her sixties or seventies with acute or convalescent COVID-19. For the CDR3, the DNA is TGTGCCAGCGAGGACAGGAGATATGGCTACACCTTC. It is translated as CASEDRRYGYTF.